The 32 T cell receptor beta chains presented below share a single source sample, sequenced in a study of blood T cell repertoires in COVID-19. Clones were read by immunoSEQ multiplex PCR, and TCRdb kept only the in-frame ones, dropping some. The sample records more than 200,000 clones, about 90% being singletons. The material sequenced was PBMCs or T cells enriched from blood (not recorded which). These TCRs come from a woman younger than 30 who had recovered from COVID-19.

The chain couples TRBV19 to TRBJ1-4, with TRBD1 as a possible D gene (5 bases). The CDR3 contains 14 residues. Trimming took off 10 bases at V and 5 bases at J, with 17 bases between the two ends. Per germline, CDR1 LNHDA and CDR2 SQIVND (reference sequence). CDR3 nucleotide sequence: TGTGCCACTTCTAAGGGGCGCGCCAATGAAAAACTGTTTTTT. It codes for CATSKGRANEKLFF.

The chain links TRBV5-1 to TRBJ2-1; 9 bases are a match to TRBD2. Trimming cost V 0 bases and J 1 base; bases outside gene matches: 5. CDR3 length equals 17 residues. Germline values: CDR1 SGHRS, CDR2 YFSETQ. CDR3 sequence reads: CASSLDVSGGSYNEQFF. In DNA, the CDR3 is TGCGCCAGCAGCTTGGACGTAAGCGGGGGGTCCTACAATGAGCAGTTCTTC.

The V call is TRBV5-1, the J call TRBJ2-1; 7 bases are a match to TRBD2. The CDR3 is made up of 13 amino acids. V was clipped by 4 bases and J by 6 bases; unmatched bases: 4. CDR1 is SGHRS, CDR2 YFSETQ, per germline. The CDR3 nucleotides are TGCGCCAGCAGCCAATGGGAGGGCAATGAGCAGTTCTTC. The encoded protein is CASSQWEGNEQFF.

J is TRBJ2-7 and V is TRBV2; tentatively, D is TRBD1 (5 bases). The germline V and J ends were trimmed by 4 bases and 3 bases, with 10 bases remaining between them. Germline CDR1 is SNHLY and CDR2 is FYNNEI. The CDR3 contains 13 residues. This CDR3 is CASSVEGDYEQYF. The DNA of the CDR3 is TGTGCCAGCAGTGTTGAAGGGGACTACGAGCAGTACTTC.

This chain connects TRBV5-5 to TRBJ1-5, with D unclear. The CDR3 loop spans 13 amino acids. Per germline, CDR1 SGHKS and CDR2 YYEKEE (reference sequence). Trimming left V 4 bases short and J 5 bases short, with 10 bases between. CDR3 sequence reads: CASSLYRDQPQHF. CDR3 bases: TGTGCCAGCAGCCTTTACCGGGATCAGCCCCAGCATTTT.

V gene TRBV5-1 combines with J gene TRBJ2-6; TRBD2 matches at 7 bases. CDR3 size: 17 residues. With V trimmed by 0 bases and J by 0 bases, 3 bases remained unmatched. Germline V CDR1 and CDR2: SGHRS, YFSETQ. Here the CDR3 DNA reads TGCGCCAGCAGCTTGGGACTAGCTTACTCTGGGGCCAACGTCCTGACTTTC. Encoded protein: CASSLGLAYSGANVLTF.

This chain joins TRBV11-3 and TRBJ1-2, with a weak D call TRBD1 (5 bases). Germline assignment: CDR1 SGHNT and CDR2 YENEEA. The CDR3 is 13 amino acids. The V end lost 3 bases, the J end lost 4 bases, and 9 bases lay between the germline ends. This CDR3 is CASSFGQGYGYTF. The CDR3 DNA sequence: TGTGCCAGCAGCTTCGGTCAGGGCTATGGCTACACCTTC. Full variable domain (remainder filled in from reference TRBV11-3 and TRBJ1-2): EAGVVQSPRYKIIEKKQPVAFWCNPISGHNTLYWYLQNLGQGPELLIRYENEEAVDDSQLPKDRFSAERLKGVDSTLKIQPAELGDSAVYLCASSFGQGYGYTFGSGTRLTVV.

The chain carries TRBV3-1 (or the pseudogene TRBV3-2) and TRBJ2-1, with TRBD1 as a possible D gene (5 bases). Trimming removed 0 bases at V and 9 bases at J, with 15 bases between. In germline, CDR1 is LGHDT, CDR2 YNNKEL (reference sequence). The CDR3 length is 15 residues. Here the CDR3 DNA reads TGTGCCAGCAGCCAAGATGGGGCCGCGCAGAGTGAGCAGTTCTTC. It specifies CASSQDGAAQSEQFF.

The chain uses TRBV5-1 and TRBJ1-1; 8 bases map to TRBD1. V lost 0 bases and J lost 3; bases outside the gene matches: 4. The CDR3 totals 15 residues. The germline V gene has CDR1 SGHRS and CDR2 YFSETQ. CDR3 in amino acids: CASSLEAGGYTEAFF. The CDR3, as DNA: TGCGCCAGCAGCTTGGAGGCAGGGGGCTACACTGAAGCTTTCTTT.

This chain links TRBV4-3 with TRBJ1-1, with D possibly being TRBD1 (5 bases). V gave up 1 base and J gave up 5 bases, with 8 bases separating them. This CDR3 region has 13 residues. Looked up from germline, CDR1 is LGHNA and CDR2 is YSLEER. The CDR3 region is CASSQGRVTEAFF. In DNA, the CDR3 is TGCGCCAGCAGCCAAGGCAGGGTTACTGAAGCTTTCTTT.

The CDR3, as DNA: TGTGCCAGCAGCCCAGGGACTAGCGGACCAGATACGCAGTATTTT. Protein product: CASSPGTSGPDTQYF. The chain combines TRBV9 with TRBJ2-3; 11 bases fit TRBD2. The CDR3 consists of 15 residues. The V segment lost 4 bases and the J segment 4 bases; nucleotides outside the gene matches: 5. Looked up from germline, CDR1 is SGDLS and CDR2 is YYNGEE. Supplemented by reference TRBV9 and TRBJ2-3, the full variable domain reads DSGVTQTPKHLITATGQRVTLRCSPRSGDLSVYWYQQSLDQGLQFLIQYYNGEERAKGNILERFSAQQFPDLHSELNLSSLELGDSALYFCASSPGTSGPDTQYFGPGTRLTVL.

The chain uses TRBV4-3 and TRBJ2-5, with 9 bases identical to TRBD2. V was pared by 4 bases and J by 0 bases, with 6 bases of the junction left unmatched. Germline V gene sequence: CDR1 LGHNA, CDR2 YSLEER. The CDR3 sequence is 16 residues long. CDR3 sequence reads: CASSPGTSGYQETQYF. The CDR3 DNA is TGCGCCAGCAGCCCTGGAACTAGCGGGTACCAAGAGACCCAGTACTTC.

The chain links TRBV10-3 to TRBJ2-6, with 7 nucleotides matching TRBD1. Germline lookup yields CDR1 ENHRY and CDR2 SYGVKD. This CDR3 region has 17 residues. J was trimmed by 0 bases and V by 4 bases; bases with no gene match: 6. This chain's CDR3 is CAISVPTGTSGANVLTF. CDR3 bases: TGTGCCATCAGTGTTCCGACAGGGACCTCTGGGGCCAACGTCCTGACTTTC.

The chain combines TRBV5-1 with TRBJ1-2; D not certain. V was shortened by 2 bases and J by 4 bases, with 18 bases between the two germline ends. There are 16 residues in the CDR3. Germline CDR1 is SGHRS and CDR2 is YFSETQ. The CDR3 DNA is TGCGCCAGCAGCTTTGAGGCCGGTGCTCCCATCTATGGCTACACCTTC. Protein product: CASSFEAGAPIYGYTF.

This clone was detected once. The gene calls are TRBV12-2 and TRBJ2-3; the table calls TRBD2, which could not be checked here. TRBV12-2 is classified as a pseudogene. CDR3 size: 15 residues. The CDR3 spells CALPASGGYTDTQYF. CDR3 nucleotides: TGTGCCCTTCCGGCTAGCGGGGGGTACACAGATACGCAGTATTTT.

The chain links TRBV28 to TRBJ1-2; 7 positions match TRBD1. V lost 7 bases and J lost 6; bases outside the gene matches: 14. Germline V gene lookup returns CDR1 MDHEN and CDR2 SYDVKM. CDR3 length: 15 amino acids. CDR3 coding DNA: TGTGCCAGCATACCACATCGGATAGACAGGGATGGCTACACCTTC. Protein product: CASIPHRIDRDGYTF.

V gene TRBV2 combines with J gene TRBJ2-5; 9 nucleotides line up with TRBD2. Trimming took 5 bases from V and 4 from J; bases not matched to a gene: 8. Germline-derived CDR1 and CDR2 are SNHLY and FYNNEI. CDR3 size: 15 residues. CDR3 DNA sequence: TGTGCCAGCAGTAGTCCGGGACTAGCCCGAGAGACCCAGTACTTC. It specifies CASSSPGLARETQYF.

The gene calls are TRBV6-2 or TRBV6-3 and TRBJ1-2; D remains unclear. V was trimmed by 5 bases and J by 2 bases, leaving 15 bases between them. This CDR3 is 15 amino acids long. Looked up from germline, CDR1 is MNHEY and CDR2 is SVGEGT. The CDR3 bases are TGTGCCAGCAGTCCCCACCTCGACACGAACTATGGCTACACCTTC. Translation gives CASSPHLDTNYGYTF.

The chain combines TRBV6-5 with TRBJ2-5; 7 nucleotides line up with TRBD1. Germline-derived CDR1 and CDR2 are MNHEY and SVGAGI. There are 14 residues in the CDR3. The V and J ends lost 2 bases and 5 bases, in that order; junction bases with no gene match: 5. Written as DNA, the CDR3 is TGTGCCAGCAGTTACCGTAGGGGGCCCGAGACCCAGTACTTC. This sequence encodes CASSYRRGPETQYF.

Concerning this clone: One end of the junction varies from germline; a read error may be responsible. The chain employs TRBV11-2 and TRBJ1-3; D ambiguous. The CDR3 spans 11 residues. CDR1 and CDR2 from the germline V gene are SGHAT and FQNNGV. The CDR3 DNA is TGTGCCAGCAGCTCTGGAGACACCATATATTTT. Protein: CASSSGDTIYF.

The chain employs TRBV7-2 and TRBJ1-1; D uncertain. CDR3 length: 14 residues. Trimming shortened V by 4 bases and J by 0 bases, and 9 bases separated the two germline ends. Germline lookup yields CDR1 SGHTA and CDR2 FQGNSA. CDR3 loop: CASSSPLLNTEAFF. The CDR3 coding sequence is TGTGCCAGCAGCTCCCCCCTATTGAACACTGAAGCTTTCTTT.

The J gene is TRBJ1-6, the V gene TRBV11-3; possible D gene TRBD1, 5 bases. CDR1 SGHNT and CDR2 YENEEA come from the germline V gene. The ends were cut back, 1 base at V and 7 bases at J, with 17 bases in the middle. This CDR3 spans 17 amino acids. CDR3: CASSLVSVRGGNSPLHF. The CDR3 bases are TGTGCCAGCAGCTTAGTCTCCGTGAGGGGAGGGAATTCACCCCTCCACTTT.

The V gene is TRBV2, the J gene TRBJ1-4; a weak D match, TRBD1 (6 bases). Trimming removed 7 bases from V and 0 bases from J, with 9 bases in between. The CDR3 spans 14 residues. Germline CDR1 and CDR2: SNHLY and FYNNEI. The CDR3 region is CASIRDTTNEKLFF. CDR3 DNA: TGTGCCAGCATCCGGGACACAACTAATGAAAAACTGTTTTTT.

This rearrangement joins TRBV5-1 to TRBJ1-6; 9 nucleotides agree with TRBD1. This CDR3 has 18 residues. The germline gives CDR1 SGHRS, CDR2 YFSETQ. V lost 1 base and J lost 1; bases outside the gene matches: 6. This CDR3 reads CASSLSGQGRSYNSPLHF. For the CDR3, the DNA is TGCGCCAGCAGCTTGTCGGGACAGGGAAGATCCTATAATTCACCCCTCCACTTT. The whole variable domain, remainder taken from reference TRBV5-1 and TRBJ1-6, is KAGVTQTPRYLIKTRGQQVTLSCSPISGHRSVSWYQQTPGQGLQFLFEYFSETQRNKGNFPGRFSGRQFSNSRSEMNVSTLELGDSALYLCASSLSGQGRSYNSPLHFGNGTRLTVT.

J is TRBJ1-5 and V is TRBV28; a possible D gene is TRBD1 (6 bases). CDR3 length equals 16 residues. V lost 2 bases and J lost 5, with 16 bases in between. The germline CDR1 and CDR2 sequences are MDHEN and SYDVKM. CDR3 coding DNA: TGTGCCAGCAGTTTAGGTACCAATTGGGGGCATCAGCCCCAGCATTTT. Translated, it gives CASSLGTNWGHQPQHF.

The rearrangement joins TRBV29-1 to TRBJ2-7, with 7 bases lining up with TRBD1. The germline V gene encodes CDR1 SQVTM and CDR2 ANQGSEA. The CDR3 spans 13 residues. Losses at the gene ends were 4 bases for V and 2 bases for J; bases not matched to a gene: 5. The CDR3 loop reads CSVVDRDPYEQYF. CDR3 DNA sequence: TGCAGCGTTGTTGACAGGGACCCCTACGAGCAGTACTTC.

V is TRBV4-3 and J is TRBJ2-1; TRBD1 aligns across 8 bases. The CDR3 is 13 amino acids. Germline loops: CDR1 LGHNA, CDR2 YSLEER. V lost 4 bases, J lost 7 bases, and 3 bases stayed unmatched. CDR3 protein: CASSRRTGNEQFF. In DNA form, the CDR3 reads TGCGCCAGCAGCCGACGGACAGGGAATGAGCAGTTCTTC.

The chain uses TRBV5-1 and TRBJ1-2; D gene unclear. Trimming stripped 3 bases from V and 8 bases from J, with 17 bases between. The CDR3 totals 14 residues. The germline V gene encodes CDR1 SGHRS and CDR2 YFSETQ. Here the CDR3 reads CASSSSSGWEGYTF. The CDR3 coding sequence is TGCGCCAGCAGCTCGTCTTCGGGATGGGAGGGCTACACCTTC.

V gene TRBV4-2 combines with J gene TRBJ2-1; 7 bases match TRBD2. J was trimmed by 4 bases and V by 2 bases; bases with no gene match: 5. CDR1 and CDR2 from the germline V gene are LGHNA and YNFKEQ. CDR3 length: 15 residues. CDR3: CASSQLGLTYNEQFF. The DNA for the CDR3 is TGTGCCAGCAGCCAACTGGGACTAACGTACAATGAGCAGTTCTTC.

This clone was seen just once. The J gene is TRBJ1-1, the V gene TRBV19, with D perhaps TRBD1 (6 bases). The V end was cut by 3 bases, the J end by 11 bases, with 22 bases between. Germline-derived CDR1 and CDR2 are LNHDA and SQIVND (reference sequence). The CDR3 loop spans 15 amino acids. CDR3 protein: CASSILGRGEAWAFF. Here the CDR3 DNA reads TGTGCCAGTAGTATTTTGGGCAGGGGTGAGGCTTGGGCTTTCTTT.

The V and J genes are TRBV6-5 and TRBJ1-2, with a weak D call TRBD1 (5 bases). Trimming pared 6 bases from V and 3 bases from J, leaving 14 bases between. The V gene's germline CDR1 is MNHEY and CDR2 SVGAGI. This CDR3 is 14 amino acids long. CDR3 nucleotides: TGTGCCAGCAGCCCCCTTAGACAGTACTATGGCTACACCTTC. Translated: CASSPLRQYYGYTF.

V is TRBV28 and J is TRBJ1-2; tentative D call: TRBD1 (6 bases). Per germline, CDR1 MDHEN and CDR2 SYDVKM. Trimming took 7 bases from V and 8 from J, leaving 11 bases between them. CDR3 length equals 11 residues. In DNA, the CDR3 is TGTGCCAGCACCGGGGGGCAAGGCTACACCTTC. The encoded protein is CASTGGQGYTF.